This TCR beta chain originates from a study of T cell responses to AZD1222 COVID-19 vaccine. Study-wide results and caveats: All repertoire sampling was performed exclusively after the peak T cell response.

In germline, CDR1 is LGHNA, CDR2 YSLEER. Deletions cut 4 bases from V and 7 bases from J, with 10 bases between. This CDR3 spans 13 amino acids. With respect to this clone: Its specificity is not known.

The assay was immunoSEQ multiplex PCR, and TCRdb's table has in-frame clones only and misses some. The table lists about 160,000 clones, about 90% of them singletons. The sequence was obtained from an adult who received the AZD1222 COVID-19 vaccine. The chain combines TRBV4-3 with TRBJ1-4; D is uncertain. The sample here was peripheral blood, taken 28 days after the second AZD1222 dose. DNA for the CDR3: TGCGCCAGCAGCCCCCTAATGGGTGAAAAACTGTTTTTT. It codes for CASSPLMGEKLFF.